The clone carrying this T cell receptor (beta chain) appeared many times. TCRdb itself ran the 5' RACE reads through MiXCR, one entry per CDR3 protein. The sample gives 200,000 to 250,000 distinct CDR3 sequences, about 10% of which show up once; 6.8% is in the top ten. This record belongs to a study of CD8 T cells in ankylosing spondylitis. The length of the CDR3 is 16 residues. Germline V gene data show CDR1 as ENHRY and CDR2 as SYGVKD. With V trimmed by 3 bases and J by 4 bases, 5 bases remained unmatched. Sample: blood, either unsorted or a sorted T cell fraction (not recorded which). The source of this sequence is a male donor with ankylosing spondylitis or in good health (not recorded which). V is TRBV10-3 and J is TRBJ2-7; 14 positions agree with TRBD2. CDR3 nucleotide sequence: TGTGCCATCAGTGATATGGGGACTAGCGGGAGTTACGAGCAGTACTTC. As protein: CAISDMGTSGSYEQYF.